This entry features one TCR beta chain sequence. The sample belongs to a study of blood T cell repertoires in COVID-19. Study at large: Sites across the United States, Italy and Spain contributed samples from acute and convalescent COVID-19. The analysed material was cDNA or gDNA that came from T cells, B-cell-depleted T cells, or PBMCs.

Enrolled during active infection, Seattle patients were then followed longitudinally. In the authors' methods: Cell counts per sample came from amplifying reference gene primers. Generated by immunoSEQ multiplex PCR, the TCRdb table keeps only in-frame clones and is missing some. V, J and clone size are taken as reported in that table, and D and trimming were inferred from the DNA itself. The sample lists over 150,000 clones; about 88% were seen once. The CDR3 length is 13 residues. With 5 bases removed from V and 5 bases from J, the gap between germline ends came to 12 bases. Per the germline V gene, CDR1 is SGHTA and CDR2 is FQGTGA.

The sequence derives from a woman aged 60-75 years with COVID-19, enrolled during active disease. The gene calls are TRBV7-3 and TRBJ1-1; D call uncertain. The sample comprised peripheral blood. The CDR3, as DNA: TGTGCCAGCAGCCGGGAAGGACTTACTGAAGCTTTCTTT. Protein sequence: CASSREGLTEAFF. Full variable domain (rest looked up from reference TRBV7-3 and TRBJ1-1): GAGVSQTPSNKVTEKGKYVELRCDPISGHTALYWYRQSLGQGPEFLIYFQGTGAADDSGLPNDRFFAVRPEGSVSTLKIQRTERGDSAVYLCASSREGLTEAFFGQGTRLTVV.